This TCR beta chain is drawn from a study of T cell responses to AZD1222 COVID-19 vaccine. The study's findings and limits: Clonal diversity may have been underestimated in mostly white British donors. Just a handful of AZD1222 recipients tested seropositive at baseline.

Profiled with immunoSEQ multiplex PCR; TCRdb holds only in-frame clones, not every one. The data show around 71,000 clones, with roughly 80% seen just once and around 2.8% held by the top ten. Concerning this clone itself: Its target is unknown.

The CDR3 loop spans 14 amino acids. CDR1 SGHTA and CDR2 FQGNSA come from the germline V gene. The germline V and J ends were trimmed by 2 bases and 2 bases, with 9 bases remaining between them. This specimen was peripheral blood, taken on day 0 of AZD1222 vaccination. This sequence was found in an adult in good health. The V and J genes are TRBV7-2 and TRBJ1-2, with unresolved D. For the CDR3, the DNA is TGTGCCAGCAGCTTATCCGCGGTGAACTATGGCTACACCTTC. Translation: CASSLSAVNYGYTF.